These 32 T cell receptor beta chains were all obtained from the same sample, sequenced in a study of T cell clonality in common variable immunodeficiency (dated by TCRdb to the mid-2010s). The library was made by the immunoSEQ multiplex PCR assay. This immuneACCESS table, as held by TCRdb, lists in-frame sequences with V and J called but not all clones. Of the missing ones, under half trace to an unresolved V gene in checked studies; the others have no known cause. For this sample the table reports 45,000 to 55,000 clones, with no clone seen just once. Roughly 5.9% of the sample goes to the ten largest clones. Sequenced input: peripheral blood mononuclear cells. These receptors all come from a person aged 18-70 years in good health.

This clone was recorded many times. The CDR3 end is not reached by the read, which stops 3 residues before it; the germline J gene fills it in. The V gene is TRBV5-1, the J gene TRBJ2-7, with TRBD1 identical over 9 bases. Germline V gene lookup returns CDR1 SGHRS and CDR2 YFSETQ. The CDR3 spans 16 residues. With 2 bases clipped from V and 3 bases from J, the junction kept 9 bases outside the gene matches. CDR3 region: CASSFGGQGWNYEQYF. CDR3 bases read: TGCGCCAGCAGCTTTGGGGGACAGGGATGGAACTACGAG.

This clone was counted ten times or more. Read sequence stops 3 residues before the CDR3 end, and the germline J gene provides the missing end. This chain links TRBV5-1 with TRBJ2-5; 12 positions agree with TRBD2. J was trimmed by 3 bases and V by 2 bases; bases with no gene match: 5. Looked up from germline, CDR1 is SGHRS and CDR2 is YFSETQ. This CDR3 region has 16 residues. CDR3 bases read: TGCGCCAGCAGCTTACAGACTAGCGGGGGTAAAGAGACC. As protein: CASSLQTSGGKET. The entire CDR3 is CASSLQTSGGKETQYF. The full variable domain, in which reference TRBV5-1 and TRBJ2-5 provide the parts outside the CDR3, is KAGVTQTPRYLIKTRGQQVTLSCSPISGHRSVSWYQQTPGQGLQFLFEYFSETQRNKGNFPGRFSGRQFSNSRSEMNVSTLELGDSALYLCASSLQTSGGKETQYFGPGTRLLVL.

Of note for this clone: The read terminates 3 residues before the CDR3 end, so the remaining end is supplied by the germline J gene. The chain couples TRBV20-1 to TRBJ2-1; the match to TRBD2 covers 8 bases. The CDR3 runs to 13 residues. V lost 0 bases, J lost 8 bases, and 3 bases stayed unmatched. Germline-derived CDR1 and CDR2 are DFQATT and SNEGSKA (reference sequence). The sequenced CDR3 bases are TGCAGTGCTAGAGATCTAGCGGGCGATGAG. It translates to CSARDLAGDE. The complete CDR3 sequence is CSARDLAGDEQFF.

This clone was found many times. The CDR3 extends 3 residues past the end of the read, so its final part is completed from the germline J gene. The chain combines TRBV4-1 with TRBJ2-7, with D tentatively TRBD2 (6 bases). Germline-derived CDR1 and CDR2 are MGHRA and YSYEKL. The CDR3 is 13 residues long. With 3 bases removed from V and 3 bases from J, the gap between germline ends came to 9 bases. CDR3 sequence: CASSHADYYEQYF. The sequenced part of the CDR3 DNA is TGCGCCAGCAGCCATGCGGACTACTACGAG.

At least ten counts were recorded for this clone. Read coverage stops 3 residues before the CDR3 terminus; the germline J gene supplies the remainder. V usage is TRBV20-1 and J usage is TRBJ2-1; TRBD2 matches 9 bases. V lost 0 bases and J lost 1; bases outside the gene matches: 4. In germline, CDR1 is DFQATT, CDR2 SNEGSKA (reference sequence). This CDR3 is 16 amino acids long. Partial CDR3 DNA: TGCAGTGCTAGAGATATTAGCGGGAGTTCCTACAATGAG. It specifies CSARDISGSSYNE. The entire CDR3 protein reads CSARDISGSSYNEQFF.

This clone occurred many times. The CDR3 extends 3 residues past the end of the read, so its final part is completed from the germline J gene. The J gene is TRBJ2-3, the V gene TRBV19; TRBD2 might be the D (6 bases). The germline gives CDR1 LNHDA, CDR2 SQIVND (reference sequence). The CDR3 contains 13 residues. Trimming left V 6 bases short and J 4 bases short, with 11 bases between. The CDR3: CASSLGTADTQYF. The DNA read from the CDR3 is TGTGCCAGTAGCCTGGGGACTGCAGATACG.

This clone turned up a few times. The CDR3 end falls 3 residues outside the read, so it is completed with the germline J gene. The chain uses TRBV11-2 and TRBJ2-1; perhaps D is TRBD1 or TRBD2 (5 bases each). The germline gives CDR1 SGHAT, CDR2 FQNNGV. The CDR3 is 15 residues long. Between the trimmed V and J ends, which lost 4 bases and 0 bases, there was a span of 10 bases. The covered CDR3 bases are TGTGCCAGCAGCTACCAGAGGGGCTCCTACAATGAG. Its translation is CASSYQRGSYNE. The CDR3 in its entirety is CASSYQRGSYNEQFF.

This clone showed up many times. The read halts 3 residues ahead of the CDR3 end, with the missing end drawn from the germline J gene. The rearrangement joins TRBV18 to TRBJ2-7; 7 nucleotides agree with TRBD2. CDR1 is KGHSH and CDR2 is LQKENI in the germline V gene. The CDR3 is 16 residues long. V shed 3 bases and J 0 bases; nucleotides not matched to a gene: 8. The sequenced part of the CDR3 DNA is TGTGCCAGCTCACCCCCTACTAGCGCTCTCTCCTACGAG. It is translated as CASSPPTSALSYE. The entire CDR3 protein is CASSPPTSALSYEQYF.

This clone was observed at least ten times. The read gets to within 3 residues of the CDR3 end, and the germline J gene fills in the rest. The chain carries TRBV20-1 and TRBJ2-5; 10 bases are a match to TRBD1. The CDR3 contains 16 residues. V was pared by 8 bases and J by 5 bases, with 17 bases of the junction left unmatched. Per germline, CDR1 DFQATT and CDR2 SNEGSKA (reference sequence). CDR3 sequence reads: CSPKPRTRTGGETQYF. The CDR3 bases that were read are TGCAGTCCTAAACCTCGAACGCGGACAGGGGGTGAGACC.

Ten or more counts support this clone. The read terminates 3 residues before the CDR3 end, so the remaining end is supplied by the germline J gene. V usage is TRBV5-1 and J usage is TRBJ1-4, with 8 bases lining up with TRBD1. V was pared by 3 bases and J by 8 bases, with 9 bases of the junction left unmatched. The CDR3 consists of 15 residues. The germline V gene has CDR1 SGHRS and CDR2 YFSETQ. The CDR3 here is CASSSADRVGEKLFF. The CDR3 DNA, read in part, is TGCGCCAGCAGCTCTGCGGACAGGGTTGGCGAAAAA. The variable domain in full, with the rest retrieved from reference TRBV5-1 and TRBJ1-4, is KAGVTQTPRYLIKTRGQQVTLSCSPISGHRSVSWYQQTPGQGLQFLFEYFSETQRNKGNFPGRFSGRQFSNSRSEMNVSTLELGDSALYLCASSSADRVGEKLFFGSGTQLSVL.

Ten or more counts support this clone. The read is 3 residues too short to cover the CDR3 end, so that end is filled in from the germline J gene. The chain recombines TRBV5-1 with TRBJ1-3; weak D call: TRBD1 (6 bases). The CDR3 loop spans 14 amino acids. Trimming removed 1 base at V and 2 bases at J, with 7 bases between. Germline V gene sequence: CDR1 SGHRS, CDR2 YFSETQ. The sequenced part of the CDR3 DNA is TGCGCCAGCAGCTTGACAGGGACTGGAAACACC. Translating gives CASSLTGTGNT. The CDR3 as a whole reads CASSLTGTGNTIYF. The full variable domain, rest sourced from reference TRBV5-1 and TRBJ1-3, is KAGVTQTPRYLIKTRGQQVTLSCSPISGHRSVSWYQQTPGQGLQFLFEYFSETQRNKGNFPGRFSGRQFSNSRSEMNVSTLELGDSALYLCASSLTGTGNTIYFGEGSWLTVV.

This clone was observed at least ten times. The read finishes 3 residues shy of the CDR3 end, and the germline J gene is used to complete it. The rearrangement joins TRBV7-7 to TRBJ2-2, with D tentatively TRBD1 (7 bases). CDR3 length: 15 residues. Germline V CDR1 and CDR2: SSHAT, FNYEAQ (reference sequence). The germline V and J ends were trimmed by 1 base and 5 bases, with 11 bases remaining between them. CDR3 protein: CASSLGAGGTGELFF. Partial CDR3 DNA: TGTGCCAGCAGCTTAGGGGCAGGGGGGACCGGGGAG.

This clone was counted at least ten times. The CDR3 end is not reached by the read, which stops 3 residues before it; the germline J gene fills it in. This rearrangement joins TRBV2 to TRBJ2-7; tentatively, D is TRBD1 (6 bases). Germline CDR1 and CDR2: SNHLY and FYNNEI. The CDR3 covers 12 residues. Trimming removed 6 bases at V and 4 bases at J, with 10 bases between. CDR3 protein: CASREDSYEQYF. Incomplete CDR3 DNA: TGTGCCAGCAGGGAGGACAGTTACGAG. Drawing the rest from reference TRBV2 and TRBJ2-7, the complete variable domain is EPEVTQTPSHQVTQMGQEVILRCVPISNHLYFYWYRQILGQKVEFLVSFYNNEISEKSEIFDDQFSVERPDGSNFTLKIRSTKLEDSAMYFCASREDSYEQYFGPGTRLTVT.

This clone was picked up many times. The read stops 3 residues short of the end of the CDR3; the missing end is completed from the germline J gene. The chain joins TRBV14 to TRBJ2-1; 7 nucleotides agree with TRBD2. Germline loops: CDR1 SGHDN, CDR2 FVKESK. The junction had 8 bases not matched to a gene; V was cut back by 1 base and J by 8 bases. The CDR3 loop spans 15 amino acids. Here the CDR3 reads CASSQVGLDSYEQFF. Partial CDR3 DNA: TGTGCCAGCAGCCAAGTTGGACTAGACTCGTATGAG.

Details on this clone: Sequencing ends 3 residues short of the CDR3 end; the germline J gene provides the rest. This rearrangement joins TRBV18 to TRBJ2-7, with 9 bases aligning to TRBD1. V shed 6 bases and J 0 bases; nucleotides not matched to a gene: 9. The length of the CDR3 is 16 residues. From germline, CDR1 is KGHSH and CDR2 LQKENI. The sequenced CDR3 bases are TGTGCCAGCTCCCCATTCGGGACAGGGTGCTCCTACGAG. Translating it yields CASSPFGTGCSYE. The full CDR3 is CASSPFGTGCSYEQYF.

In this sample, this clone turned up many times. The observed sequence ends 3 residues before the CDR3 terminus, with the missing tail filled in from the germline J gene. This chain links TRBV5-1 with TRBJ2-1, with D unresolved. Germline values: CDR1 SGHRS, CDR2 YFSETQ. V gave up 0 bases and J gave up 6 bases, with 7 bases separating them. CDR3 size: 13 residues. Partial CDR3 DNA: TGCGCCAGCAGCTTGGTGGGCATCAATGAG. Amino acids: CASSLVGINE. The complete CDR3 protein is CASSLVGINEQFF.

This clone was detected many times. Read sequence stops 3 residues before the CDR3 end, and the germline J gene provides the missing end. This chain links TRBV28 with TRBJ2-7; perhaps TRBD2 as D (7 bases). The CDR3 contains 14 residues. The V end lost 5 bases, the J end lost 4 bases, and 15 bases lay between the germline ends. Germline CDR1 is MDHEN and CDR2 is SYDVKM. CDR3 DNA (partial): TGTGCCAGCAGTAACCCCGAGGGGGGGTACGAG. Translation gives CASSNPEGGYE. The complete CDR3 sequence is CASSNPEGGYEQYF.

The table lists this clone with many counts. The read ends 3 residues shy of where the CDR3 ends; the end is completed using the germline J gene. The V gene is TRBV20-1, the J gene TRBJ1-4; no firm D call. The CDR3 sequence is 13 residues long. CDR1 is DFQATT and CDR2 is SNEGSKA in the germline V gene (reference sequence). Between the trimmed V and J ends, which lost 3 bases and 10 bases, there was a span of 15 bases. The CDR3: CSASGDAGLKLFF. The covered CDR3 bases are TGCAGTGCTAGTGGGGATGCGGGGTTAAAA.

This clone has a count of ten or more. The CDR3 goes on 3 residues after the read ends, and that part is filled in from the germline J gene. The chain has TRBV10-1 and TRBJ2-7; 10 bases map to TRBD2. The CDR3 totals 14 residues. V dropped 5 bases and J dropped 6; count of bases not matched to a gene: 7. CDR1 and CDR2 from the germline V gene are WNHNN and SYGVQD (reference sequence). CDR3 sequence: CASSPSGRIREQYF. The sequenced part of the CDR3 DNA is TGCGCCAGCAGTCCTAGCGGGAGAATTCGCGAG.

This clone has a count of ten or more. The read is 3 residues too short to cover the CDR3 end, so that end is filled in from the germline J gene. This rearrangement joins TRBV20-1 to TRBJ1-5; a possible D gene is TRBD1 (6 bases). V shed 1 base and J shed 5 bases, with 15 bases lying between them. Germline values: CDR1 DFQATT, CDR2 SNEGSKA (reference sequence). The CDR3 covers 15 residues. CDR3 DNA (partial): TGCAGTGCTAGAGGGACAGCCCAAAGTCATCAGCCC. Amino acids: CSARGTAQSHQP. The whole CDR3 sequence is CSARGTAQSHQPQHF.

This clone showed up many times. The read is 3 residues too short to cover the CDR3 end, so that end is filled in from the germline J gene. This chain uses TRBV4-2 with TRBJ1-4; the match to TRBD1 covers 9 bases. The V gene's germline CDR1 is LGHNA and CDR2 YNFKEQ. V gave up 2 bases and J gave up 7 bases; unmatched junction bases: 2. There are 14 residues in the CDR3. The CDR3 here is CASSQRTGVEKLFF. CDR3 DNA, as far as it was read: TGTGCCAGCAGCCAACGGACAGGGGTTGAAAAA.

This clone was picked up many times. The CDR3 is cut off 3 residues early in the read; its end comes from the germline J gene. The chain employs TRBV11-2 and TRBJ1-4; D is ambiguous. This CDR3 is 12 amino acids long. The germline V and J ends were trimmed by 7 bases and 6 bases, with 9 bases remaining between them. Germline CDR1 SGHAT, CDR2 FQNNGV. The DNA read from the CDR3 is TGTGCCAGCACCCAGGCTGATGAAAAA. Its translation is CASTQADEK. The full CDR3 protein reads CASTQADEKLFF.

This clone has a count of ten or more. A junction boundary mismatches the germline segment, possibly from a read error. The sequenced fragment ends 3 residues before the CDR3 boundary, so the rest is inferred from the germline J gene. V is TRBV4-2 and J is TRBJ2-3; 9 bases match TRBD2. Germline CDR1 reads LGHNA; CDR2 reads YNFKEQ. CDR3 length equals 17 residues. CDR3 DNA, as far as it was read: TGCGCCAGCAGCCAGGATCTTCTAGCGGGATTACTAGATACG. Translating it yields CASSQDLLAGLLDT. The entire CDR3 sequence reads CASSQDLLAGLLDTQYF.

This clone was recorded many times. The CDR3 goes on 3 residues after the read ends, and that part is filled in from the germline J gene. The genes are TRBV14 and TRBJ1-3, with no clear D. Germline CDR1 is SGHDN and CDR2 is FVKESK. The CDR3 is 17 amino acids. Trimming left V 1 base short and J 6 bases short, with 19 bases between. The CDR3: CASSQVRSAVLTNTIYF. The part of the CDR3 DNA that was read is TGTGCCAGCAGCCAAGTGAGGTCAGCGGTCTTAACAAACACC.

This clone was recorded many times. The read ends 3 residues before the CDR3 terminus; that terminus is restored from the germline J gene. This chain uses TRBV5-4 with TRBJ1-3; perhaps TRBD1 as D (5 bases). V gave up 3 bases and J gave up 0 bases, with 10 bases separating them. Germline CDR1 and CDR2: SGHNT and YYREEE (reference sequence). This CDR3 spans 15 amino acids. The CDR3 sequence is CASSSGHLSGNTIYF. CDR3 DNA (partial): TGTGCCAGCAGCTCCGGACATCTCTCTGGAAACACC.

This clone is deemed medium-sized. The missing CDR3 end, 3 residues past where the read stops, is filled in from the germline J gene. The V gene is TRBV4-2, the J gene TRBJ2-2; possibly TRBD1 for D (6 bases). Looked up from germline, CDR1 is LGHNA and CDR2 is YNFKEQ. The CDR3 contains 19 residues. V lost 2 bases, J lost 4 bases, and 23 bases lay in between. The CDR3 sequence is CASSQPFLQGSGLTGELFF. The part of the CDR3 DNA that was read is TGTGCCAGCAGCCAACCTTTTCTTCAGGGGAGCGGCCTCACCGGGGAG.

This clone was observed many times. The sequenced fragment ends 3 residues before the CDR3 boundary, so the rest is inferred from the germline J gene. The chain carries TRBV7-6 and TRBJ2-7; 7 positions match TRBD1. Per germline, CDR1 SGHVS and CDR2 FNYEAQ. Germline trimming cut 5 bases from V and 2 bases from J; bases unmatched to any gene: 3. The CDR3 consists of 13 residues. The sequenced CDR3 bases are TGTGCCAGCAGCGTGCAGGGGGCCTACGAG. Its protein product is CASSVQGAYE. The entire CDR3 is CASSVQGAYEQYF.

This clone was found many times. Read sequence stops 3 residues before the CDR3 end, and the germline J gene provides the missing end. This sequence joins TRBV6-4 and TRBJ2-1; 9 bases fit TRBD2. Losses at the gene ends were 5 bases for V and 2 bases for J; bases not matched to a gene: 7. The germline gives CDR1 MRHNA, CDR2 SNTAGT. The CDR3 has 16 amino acids. The CDR3: CASSPGLAGTYNEQFF. The CDR3 bases that were read are TGTGCCAGCAGTCCCGGCCTAGCGGGAACCTACAATGAG.

This clone was picked up many times. The sequenced fragment ends 3 residues before the CDR3 boundary, so the rest is inferred from the germline J gene. This rearrangement joins TRBV19 to TRBJ2-7; D is uncertain. Between the trimmed V and J ends, which lost 3 bases and 3 bases, there was a span of 12 bases. The CDR3 totals 14 residues. CDR1 and CDR2 from the germline V gene are LNHDA and SQIVND (reference sequence). CDR3: CASSISLVVYEQYF. The CDR3 DNA, read in part, is TGTGCCAGTAGTATTTCCCTAGTGGTCTACGAG.

This clone was recorded at least ten times. The read ends 3 residues shy of where the CDR3 ends; the end is completed using the germline J gene. The V call is TRBV7-2, the J call TRBJ2-2, with D possibly being TRBD1 (5 bases). The CDR3 has 14 amino acids. The germline gives CDR1 SGHTA, CDR2 FQGNSA. V gave up 6 bases and J gave up 1 base, with 9 bases separating them. The part of the CDR3 DNA that was read is TGTGCCAGCAGGTCAGGACAGAACACCGGGGAG. This encodes CASRSGQNTGE. The whole CDR3 region reads CASRSGQNTGELFF. The full variable domain, its missing parts supplied by reference TRBV7-2 and TRBJ2-2, is GAGVSQSPSNKVTEKGKDVELRCDPISGHTALYWYRQSLGQGLEFLIYFQGNSAPDKSGLPSDRFSAERTGGSVSTLTIQRTQQEDSAVYLCASRSGQNTGELFFGEGSRLTVL.

This clone was found many times. The read finishes 3 residues shy of the CDR3 end, and the germline J gene is used to complete it. The J gene is TRBJ2-1, the V gene TRBV19; weak D call: TRBD1 (5 bases). The V gene's germline CDR1 is LNHDA and CDR2 SQIVND (reference sequence). The CDR3 loop spans 15 amino acids. V was trimmed by 4 bases and J by 2 bases, leaving 12 bases between them. CDR3 sequence: CASSTVAGPYNEQFF. CDR3 DNA (partial): TGTGCCAGTAGTACTGTGGCAGGGCCCTACAATGAG.

Many counts were recorded for this clone. The CDR3 end lies 3 residues beyond the end of the read and is filled in from the germline J gene. The rearrangement joins TRBV5-1 to TRBJ2-1; 7 bases align to TRBD2. The V gene's germline CDR1 is SGHRS and CDR2 YFSETQ. CDR3 length equals 14 residues. The junction had 7 bases not matched to a gene; V was cut back by 4 bases and J by 6 bases. The CDR3: CASSRGEIFNEQFF. Incomplete CDR3 DNA: TGCGCCAGCAGCCGGGGGGAGATCTTCAATGAG. Full variable domain (rest looked up from reference TRBV5-1 and TRBJ2-1): KAGVTQTPRYLIKTRGQQVTLSCSPISGHRSVSWYQQTPGQGLQFLFEYFSETQRNKGNFPGRFSGRQFSNSRSEMNVSTLELGDSALYLCASSRGEIFNEQFFGPGTRLTVL.